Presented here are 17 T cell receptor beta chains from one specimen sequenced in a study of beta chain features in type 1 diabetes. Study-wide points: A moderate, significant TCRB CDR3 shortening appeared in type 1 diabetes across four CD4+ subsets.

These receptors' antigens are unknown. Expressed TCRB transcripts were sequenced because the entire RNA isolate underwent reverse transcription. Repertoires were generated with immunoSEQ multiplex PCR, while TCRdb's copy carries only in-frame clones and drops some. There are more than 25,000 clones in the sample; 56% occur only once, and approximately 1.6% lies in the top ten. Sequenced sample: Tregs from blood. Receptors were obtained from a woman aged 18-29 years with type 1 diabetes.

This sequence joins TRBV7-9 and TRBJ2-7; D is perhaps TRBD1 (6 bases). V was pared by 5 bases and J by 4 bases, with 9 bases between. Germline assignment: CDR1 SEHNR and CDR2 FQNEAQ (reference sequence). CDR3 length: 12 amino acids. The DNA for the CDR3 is TGTGCCAGCAGCGCAGGGGATTACGAGCAGTACGTC. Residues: CASSAGDYEQYV.

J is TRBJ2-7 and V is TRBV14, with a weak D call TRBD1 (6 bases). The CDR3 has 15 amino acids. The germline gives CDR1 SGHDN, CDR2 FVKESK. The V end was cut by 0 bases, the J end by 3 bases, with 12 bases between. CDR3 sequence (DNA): TGTGCCAGCAGCCAAGAGGGGGCAGGGGACTACGAGCAGTACTTC. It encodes CASSQEGAGDYEQYF.

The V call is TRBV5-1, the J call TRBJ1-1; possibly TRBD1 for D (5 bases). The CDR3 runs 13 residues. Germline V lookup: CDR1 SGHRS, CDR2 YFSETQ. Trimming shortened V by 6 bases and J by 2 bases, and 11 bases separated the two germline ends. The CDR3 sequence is CASTWGGNTEAFF. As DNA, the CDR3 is TGCGCCAGCACCTGGGGCGGTAACACTGAAGCTTTCTTT.

This CDR3 is CAWSEANYGYTF. CDR3 DNA sequence: TGTGCCTGGAGTGAAGCGAACTATGGCTACACCTTC. V is TRBV30 and J is TRBJ1-2; the D is unclear. Trimming took 1 base from V and 2 from J, leaving 5 bases between them. Germline V gene sequence: CDR1 GTSNPN, CDR2 SVGIG (reference sequence). The CDR3 sequence is 12 residues long.

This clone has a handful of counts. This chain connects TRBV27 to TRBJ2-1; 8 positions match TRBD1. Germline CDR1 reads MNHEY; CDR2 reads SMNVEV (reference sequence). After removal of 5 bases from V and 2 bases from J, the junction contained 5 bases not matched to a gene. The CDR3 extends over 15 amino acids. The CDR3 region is CASSQDRAAYNEQFF. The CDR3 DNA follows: TGTGCCAGCAGTCAGGACAGGGCGGCCTACAATGAGCAGTTCTTC.

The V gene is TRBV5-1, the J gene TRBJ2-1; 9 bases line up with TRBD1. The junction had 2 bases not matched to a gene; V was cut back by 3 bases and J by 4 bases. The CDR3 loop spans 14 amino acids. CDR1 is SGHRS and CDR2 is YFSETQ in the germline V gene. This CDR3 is CASSSDRGYNEQFF. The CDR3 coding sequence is TGCGCCAGCAGCTCCGACAGGGGGTACAATGAGCAGTTCTTC.

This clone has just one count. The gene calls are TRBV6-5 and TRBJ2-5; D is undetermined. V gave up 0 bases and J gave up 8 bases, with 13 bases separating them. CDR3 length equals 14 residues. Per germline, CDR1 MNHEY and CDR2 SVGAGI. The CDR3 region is CASSYSPSEETQYF. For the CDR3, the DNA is TGTGCCAGCAGTTACTCCCCTTCTGAGGAAACCCAGTACTTC.

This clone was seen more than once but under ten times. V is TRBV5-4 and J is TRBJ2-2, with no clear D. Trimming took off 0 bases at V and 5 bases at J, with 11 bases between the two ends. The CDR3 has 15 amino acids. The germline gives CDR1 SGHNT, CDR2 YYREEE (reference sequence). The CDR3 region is CASSLGGPGTGELFF. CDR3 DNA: TGTGCCAGCAGCTTGGGTGGGCCTGGGACCGGGGAGCTGTTTTTT.

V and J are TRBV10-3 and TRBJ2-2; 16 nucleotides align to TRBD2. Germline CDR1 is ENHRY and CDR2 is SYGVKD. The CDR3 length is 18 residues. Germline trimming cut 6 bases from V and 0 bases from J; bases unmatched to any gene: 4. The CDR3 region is CAIRAGLAGGPNTGELFF. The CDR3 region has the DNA TGTGCCATCAGAGCGGGACTAGCGGGAGGGCCGAACACCGGGGAGCTGTTTTTT.

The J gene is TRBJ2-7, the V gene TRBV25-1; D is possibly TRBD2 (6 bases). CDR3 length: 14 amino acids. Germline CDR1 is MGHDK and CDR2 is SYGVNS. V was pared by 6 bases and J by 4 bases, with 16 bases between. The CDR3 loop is CASRRPGSGYEQYV. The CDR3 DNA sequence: TGTGCCAGCAGGAGACCCGGTAGCGGTTACGAGCAGTACGTC.

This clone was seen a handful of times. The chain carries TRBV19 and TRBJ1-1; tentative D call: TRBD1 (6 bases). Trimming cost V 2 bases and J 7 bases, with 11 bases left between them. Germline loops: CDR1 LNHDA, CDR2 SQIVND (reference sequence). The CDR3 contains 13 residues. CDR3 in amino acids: CASSIRQGLEAFF. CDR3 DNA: TGTGCCAGTAGTATAAGGCAGGGGCTTGAAGCTTTCTTT. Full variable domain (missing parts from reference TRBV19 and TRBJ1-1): DGGITQSPKYLFRKEGQNVTLSCEQNLNHDAMYWYRQDPGQGLRLIYYSQIVNDFQKGDIAEGYSVSREKKESFPLTVTSAQKNPTAFYLCASSIRQGLEAFFGQGTRLTVV.

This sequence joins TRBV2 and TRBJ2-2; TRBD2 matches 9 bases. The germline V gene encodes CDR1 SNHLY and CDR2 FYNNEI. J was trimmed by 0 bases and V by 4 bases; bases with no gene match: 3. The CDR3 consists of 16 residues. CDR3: CASSGLAAANTGELFF. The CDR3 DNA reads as TGTGCCAGCAGTGGACTAGCGGCTGCGAACACCGGGGAGCTGTTTTTT.

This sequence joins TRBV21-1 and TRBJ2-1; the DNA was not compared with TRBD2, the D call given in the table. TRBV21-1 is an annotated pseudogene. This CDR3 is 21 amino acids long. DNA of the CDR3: TGTGCCAGCAGCAAAACCCCTAGCGGGAGGGCCTTAACTACAATGGTGAATGAGCAGTTCTTC. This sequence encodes CASSKTPSGRALTTMVNEQFF.

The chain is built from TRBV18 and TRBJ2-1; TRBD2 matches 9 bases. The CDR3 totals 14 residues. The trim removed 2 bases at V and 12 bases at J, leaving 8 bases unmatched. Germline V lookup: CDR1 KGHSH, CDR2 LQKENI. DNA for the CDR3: TGTGCCAGCTCACCAGAAGTAGAAGCGGGAGGGCAGTTCTTC. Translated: CASSPEVEAGGQFF.

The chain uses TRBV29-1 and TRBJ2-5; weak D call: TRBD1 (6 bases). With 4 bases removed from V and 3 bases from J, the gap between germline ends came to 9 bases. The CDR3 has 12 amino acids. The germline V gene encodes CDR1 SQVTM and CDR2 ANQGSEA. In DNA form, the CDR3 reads TGCAGCGTTGGAACAGGGAAAGAGACCCAGTACTTC. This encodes CSVGTGKETQYF.

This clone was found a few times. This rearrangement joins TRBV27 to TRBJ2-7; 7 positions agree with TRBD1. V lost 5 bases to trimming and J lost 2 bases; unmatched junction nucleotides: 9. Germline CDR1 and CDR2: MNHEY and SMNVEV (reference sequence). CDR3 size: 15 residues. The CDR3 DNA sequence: TGTGCCAGCAGTCCTACCATAACAGGGGCCTACGAGCAGTACTTC. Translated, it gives CASSPTITGAYEQYF.

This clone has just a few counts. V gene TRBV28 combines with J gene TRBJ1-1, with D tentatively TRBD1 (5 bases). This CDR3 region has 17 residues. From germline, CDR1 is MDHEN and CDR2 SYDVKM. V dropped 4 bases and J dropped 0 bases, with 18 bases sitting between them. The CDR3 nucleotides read TGTGCCAGCAGTTCTTACTACCCATCGACAGTGAACACTGAAGCTTTCTTT. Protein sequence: CASSSYYPSTVNTEAFF.